These 18 T cell receptor beta chains came from one sample sequenced in a study of T cell repertoires in cytomegalovirus infection. TCRdb recomputed calls from the reads with MiXCR, one row per CDR3 protein. Of about 100,000 distinct CDR3 sequences in the sample, 29% were seen once. The antigens these receptors bind are not known. The input for sequencing was CD8+ T cells from cultured PBMCs, taken from culture after CMV antigen stimulation. Every receptor here comes from a human donor in good health (CMV status not recorded). Some clones in this sample may be carry-over from other donors' samples.

The sample holds a few counts of this clonotype. The chain joins TRBV2 to TRBJ2-2; D is undetermined. The CDR3 totals 15 residues. V dropped 0 bases and J dropped 2 bases, with 7 bases sitting between them. CDR1 is SNHLY and CDR2 is FYNNEI in the germline V gene. CDR3 in DNA: TGTGCCAGCAGTGAAGCGCCCTATAACACCGGGGAGCTGTTTTTT. Its translation is CASSEAPYNTGELFF.

The CDR3 loop reads CASNPPQNTGELFF. For the CDR3, the DNA is TGTGCCAGCAATCCCCCCCAGAACACCGGGGAGCTGTTTTTT. The V and J genes are TRBV2 and TRBJ2-2; no clear D. CDR1 and CDR2 (germline): SNHLY, FYNNEI. Between the trimmed V and J ends, which lost 7 bases and 1 base, there was a span of 10 bases. The CDR3 contains 14 residues.

The sample holds a few counts of this clonotype. CDR3 nucleotide sequence: TGTGCCAGCAGCGATTCAGGGACAGGGGGCTATTATGGCTACACCTTC. Protein: CASSDSGTGGYYGYTF. The rearrangement links TRBV7-2 to TRBJ1-2, with 12 nucleotides matching TRBD1. In germline, CDR1 is SGHTA, CDR2 FQGNSA. With V trimmed by 5 bases and J by 5 bases, 9 bases remained unmatched. The CDR3 has 16 residues.

This clonotype was counted ten times or more. The V gene is TRBV20-1, the J gene TRBJ2-5, with 10 bases lining up with TRBD2. V shed 6 bases and J 2 bases; nucleotides not matched to a gene: 6. Germline V CDR1 and CDR2: DFQATT, SNEGSKA (reference sequence). This CDR3 is 14 amino acids long. The CDR3 sequence: CSAQLAGLQETQYF. The CDR3 nucleotides read TGCAGTGCCCAACTAGCGGGGCTGCAAGAGACCCAGTACTTC.

This clonotype was seen a handful of times. The rearrangement joins TRBV19 to TRBJ2-1, with D tentatively TRBD1 (5 bases). The V end was cut by 3 bases, the J end by 6 bases, with 15 bases between. Germline V gene lookup returns CDR1 LNHDA and CDR2 SQIVND (reference sequence). There are 15 residues in the CDR3. The CDR3 sequence: CASSIGGGAANEQFF. The CDR3 DNA follows: TGTGCCAGTAGTATTGGTGGTGGGGCCGCCAATGAGCAGTTCTTC.

This chain connects TRBV7-9 to TRBJ1-5; 7 bases match TRBD1. The germline CDR1 and CDR2 sequences are SEHNR and FQNEAQ (reference sequence). V lost 5 bases, J lost 2 bases, and 6 bases stayed unmatched. The CDR3 is 15 residues long. The CDR3 DNA reads TGTGCCAGCAGCCCAACAGGGGAAGGCAATCAGCCCCAGCATTTT. Translating gives CASSPTGEGNQPQHF.

The chain joins TRBV12-3 or TRBV12-4 to TRBJ1-2, with TRBD1 as a possible D gene (5 bases). V gave up 0 bases and J gave up 4 bases, with 18 bases separating them. The CDR3 is 17 amino acids. The CDR3 sequence: CASSLAPGQSAFYGYTF. The CDR3, as DNA: TGTGCCAGCAGTTTAGCTCCCGGACAAAGCGCCTTCTATGGCTACACCTTC.

The chain employs TRBV27 and TRBJ1-2, with a weak D call TRBD1 (6 bases). Germline V lookup: CDR1 MNHEY, CDR2 SMNVEV (reference sequence). Trimming cost V 7 bases and J 8 bases, with 14 bases left between them. CDR3 length: 12 residues. The CDR3 DNA reads TGTGCCAGCAAAGGACAGTGGACCGGCTACACCTTC. As protein: CASKGQWTGYTF.

This clonotype was counted at least ten times. This sequence joins TRBV2 and TRBJ2-3, with D unresolved. CDR3 size: 14 residues. The ends were cut back, 1 base at V and 5 bases at J, with 10 bases in the middle. Germline CDR1 and CDR2: SNHLY and FYNNEI. The CDR3 DNA sequence: TGTGCCAGCAGTGAAGTCCAATCGGGAGATACGCAGTATTTT. As protein: CASSEVQSGDTQYF. The whole variable domain, filled in from reference TRBV2 and TRBJ2-3, reads EPEVTQTPSHQVTQMGQEVILRCVPISNHLYFYWYRQILGQKVEFLVSFYNNEISEKSEIFDDQFSVERPDGSNFTLKIRSTKLEDSAMYFCASSEVQSGDTQYFGPGTRLTVL.

V usage is TRBV19 and J usage is TRBJ2-5, with a weak D call TRBD1 (5 bases). Germline CDR1 LNHDA, CDR2 SQIVND (reference sequence). Between the trimmed V and J ends, which lost 1 base and 9 bases, there was a span of 6 bases. The CDR3 loop spans 11 amino acids. As DNA, the CDR3 is TGTGCCAGTAGTATAGGACAGTCCCAGTACTTC. This sequence encodes CASSIGQSQYF. Complete variable domain (other parts from reference TRBV19 and TRBJ2-5): DGGITQSPKYLFRKEGQNVTLSCEQNLNHDAMYWYRQDPGQGLRLIYYSQIVNDFQKGDIAEGYSVSREKKESFPLTVTSAQKNPTAFYLCASSIGQSQYFGPGTRLLVL.

About this clonotype: The junction shows a germline mismatch at one end, possibly a read error. The genes are TRBV7-8 and TRBJ2-3; D possibly corresponds to TRBD2 (5 bases). Germline-derived CDR1 and CDR2 are SGHVS and FQNEAQ. The CDR3 length is 17 residues. This CDR3 reads CASSPLPGLNSGDTQCF. As DNA, the CDR3 is TGTGCCAGCAGCCCCCTGCCCGGACTTAACTCCGGAGATACGCAGTGTTTT.

The chain couples TRBV9 to TRBJ2-7, with D possibly matching TRBD2 (5 bases). The V gene lost 1 base and the J gene lost 5 bases, with 13 bases spanning the gap. The CDR3 runs to 14 residues. Per the germline V gene, CDR1 is SGDLS and CDR2 is YYNGEE. Here the CDR3 reads CASSVTGNGNEQYF. The CDR3 nucleotides read TGTGCCAGCAGCGTAACCGGGAACGGGAACGAGCAGTACTTC.

The rearrangement uses TRBV6-5 and TRBJ2-7; 7 positions agree with TRBD1. The germline V gene encodes CDR1 MNHEY and CDR2 SVGAGI. V trimming: 0 bases; J trimming: 4 bases; junction bases outside the gene matches: 6. This CDR3 region has 15 residues. Here the CDR3 reads CASSYSFPDRYEQYF. In DNA, the CDR3 is TGTGCCAGCAGTTACTCCTTCCCGGACAGGTACGAGCAGTACTTC.

CDR3 amino acids: CASRPRTGNEQFF. In DNA, the CDR3 is TGTGCCAGCAGGCCTCGGACAGGGAATGAGCAGTTCTTC. The chain carries TRBV6-4 and TRBJ2-1; TRBD1 aligns across 8 bases. Per germline, CDR1 MRHNA and CDR2 SNTAGT. V lost 6 bases to trimming and J lost 7 bases; unmatched junction nucleotides: 5. The CDR3 consists of 13 residues.

Many counts were recorded for this clonotype. This chain connects TRBV19 to TRBJ1-2, with D perhaps TRBD1 (6 bases). There are 13 residues in the CDR3. Germline V lookup: CDR1 LNHDA, CDR2 SQIVND (reference sequence). Trimming stripped 5 bases from V and 8 bases from J, with 15 bases between. The CDR3: CASSVNQGKGYTF. CDR3 DNA: TGTGCCAGTAGTGTAAACCAGGGGAAAGGCTACACCTTC.

This sequence joins TRBV12-3 or TRBV12-4 and TRBJ2-7; maybe TRBD1 (5 bases). V lost 5 bases to trimming and J lost 2 bases, with 19 bases between them. This CDR3 has 16 amino acids. The chain's CDR3 is CASSLGPQGTPYEQYF. The CDR3 coding sequence is TGTGCCAGCAGTCTTGGACCTCAGGGAACTCCCTACGAGCAGTACTTC.

With respect to this clonotype: The germline gene is not matched at one end of the junction; a read error may be the cause. The rearrangement links TRBV7-4 to TRBJ2-3; D perhaps matches TRBD2 (5 bases). CDR1 is SGHVT and CDR2 is SQSDAQ in the germline V gene. This CDR3 has 16 amino acids. The CDR3 loop is CASSASYGESTYTQYF. Here the CDR3 DNA reads TGTGCCAGCAGCGCCTCTTACGGGGAGAGCACATATACGCAGTATTTT. Full variable domain (rest looked up from reference TRBV7-4 and TRBJ2-3): GAGVSQSPRYKVAKRGRDVALRCDSISGHVTLYWYRQTLGQGSEVLTYSQSDAQRDKSGRPSGRFSAERPERSVSTLKIQRTEQGDSAVYLCASSASYGESTYTQYFGPGTRLTVL.

This clonotype was recorded many times. V is TRBV7-9 and J is TRBJ1-1, with TRBD1 matching over 7 bases. Germline CDR1 and CDR2: SEHNR and FQNEAQ (reference sequence). Trimming at V came to 5 bases and at J to 5 bases, leaving 8 bases not matched to a gene. The CDR3 contains 14 residues. The CDR3 bases are TGTGCCAGCAGCGACGACAGGGCAGGTACTGAAGCTTTCTTT. This encodes CASSDDRAGTEAFF.